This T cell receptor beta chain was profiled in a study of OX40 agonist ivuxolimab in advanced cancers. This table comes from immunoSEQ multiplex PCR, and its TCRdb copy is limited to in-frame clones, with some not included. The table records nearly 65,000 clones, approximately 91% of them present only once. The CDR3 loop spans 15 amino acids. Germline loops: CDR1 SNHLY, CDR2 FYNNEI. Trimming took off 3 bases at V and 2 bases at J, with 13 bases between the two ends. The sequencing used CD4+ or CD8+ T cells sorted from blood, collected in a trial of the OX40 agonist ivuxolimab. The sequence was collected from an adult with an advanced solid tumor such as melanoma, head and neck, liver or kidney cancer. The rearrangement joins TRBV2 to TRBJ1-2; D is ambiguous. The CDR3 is CASSEAQAVNYGYTF. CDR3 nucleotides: TGTGCCAGCAGTGAGGCCCAGGCGGTGAACTATGGCTACACCTTC.